This TCR beta chain derives from a study of PD-1 blockade in classical Hodgkin lymphoma. Study-wide results and limits: For complete responders, baseline diversity was comparable to that of newly diagnosed patients.

TCRdb's copy holds only in-frame clones and misses some; the assay was immunoSEQ multiplex PCR. The sample has 45,000 to 50,000 clones, 60% to 85% seen once. Exposure to brentuximab vedotin varied, and each patient had relapsed following autologous stem cell transplantation. This clone has just a few counts. Its cognate antigen is unknown. Other DNA sequences of this sample code for an identical CDR3. CDR1 GTSNPN and CDR2 SVGIG come from the germline V gene (reference sequence). The V gene lost 1 base and the J gene lost 0 bases, with 7 bases spanning the gap. The CDR3 spans 13 residues. The chain has TRBV30 and TRBJ2-7, with no clear D. This receptor was taken from a human donor with classical Hodgkin lymphoma. Sequencing used peripheral blood mononuclear cells (PBMCs), obtained before the second cycle of nivolumab. The CDR3 loop reads CAWSATDSYEQYF. The CDR3 DNA reads TGTGCCTGGAGTGCGACGGACTCCTACGAGCAGTACTTC. The whole variable domain, remainder taken from reference TRBV30 and TRBJ2-7, is SQTIHQWPATLVQPVGSPLSLECTVEGTSNPNLYWYRQAAGRGLQLLFYSVGIGQISSEVPQNLSASRPQDRQFILSSKKLLLSDSGFYLCAWSATDSYEQYFGPGTRLTVT.